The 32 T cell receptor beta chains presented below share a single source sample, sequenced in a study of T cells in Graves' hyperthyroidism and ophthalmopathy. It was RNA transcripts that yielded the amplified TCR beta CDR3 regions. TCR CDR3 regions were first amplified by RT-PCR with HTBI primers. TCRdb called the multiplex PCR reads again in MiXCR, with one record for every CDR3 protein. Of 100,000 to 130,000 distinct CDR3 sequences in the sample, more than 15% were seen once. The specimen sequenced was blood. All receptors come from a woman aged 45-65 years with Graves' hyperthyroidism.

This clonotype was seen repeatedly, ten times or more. The CDR3 DNA follows: TGTGCCAGCAGCCTTCTACGCGGGAGTGGGGGCACAGATACGCAGTATTTT. Residues: CASSLLRGSGGTDTQYF. The chain is built from TRBV11-2 and TRBJ2-3, with 7 bases lining up with TRBD2. The ends lost 5 bases at V and 1 base at J; junction bases unmatched: 12. This CDR3 is 17 amino acids long. Germline lookup yields CDR1 SGHAT and CDR2 FQNNGV.

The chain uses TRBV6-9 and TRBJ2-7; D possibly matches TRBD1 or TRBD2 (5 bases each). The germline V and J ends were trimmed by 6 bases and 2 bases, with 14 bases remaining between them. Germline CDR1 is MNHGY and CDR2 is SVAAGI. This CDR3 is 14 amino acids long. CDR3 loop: CASSYWDGTYEQYF. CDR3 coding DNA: TGTGCCAGCAGCTACTGGGACGGAACCTACGAGCAGTACTTC.

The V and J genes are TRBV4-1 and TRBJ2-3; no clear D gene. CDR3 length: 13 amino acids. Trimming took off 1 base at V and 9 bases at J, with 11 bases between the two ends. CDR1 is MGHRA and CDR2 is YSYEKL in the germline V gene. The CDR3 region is CASSQGIGRTQYF. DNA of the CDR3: TGCGCCAGCAGCCAAGGAATTGGTAGGACGCAGTATTTT.

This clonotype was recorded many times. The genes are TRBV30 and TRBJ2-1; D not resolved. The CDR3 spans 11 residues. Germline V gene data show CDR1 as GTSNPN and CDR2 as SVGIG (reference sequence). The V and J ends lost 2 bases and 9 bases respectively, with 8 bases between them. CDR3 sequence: CAWSRTGEQFF. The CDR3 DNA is TGTGCCTGGAGTAGGACGGGTGAGCAGTTCTTC. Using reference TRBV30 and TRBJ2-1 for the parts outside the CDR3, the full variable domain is SQTIHQWPATLVQPVGSPLSLECTVEGTSNPNLYWYRQAAGRGLQLLFYSVGIGQISSEVPQNLSASRPQDRQFILSSKKLLLSDSGFYLCAWSRTGEQFFGPGTRLTVL.

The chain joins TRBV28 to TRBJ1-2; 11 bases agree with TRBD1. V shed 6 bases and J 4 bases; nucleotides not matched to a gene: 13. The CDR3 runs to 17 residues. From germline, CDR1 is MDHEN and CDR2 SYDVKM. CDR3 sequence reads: CASSPVKDRGPGYGYTF. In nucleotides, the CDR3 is TGTGCCAGCAGCCCCGTGAAGGACAGGGGGCCGGGCTATGGCTACACCTTC.

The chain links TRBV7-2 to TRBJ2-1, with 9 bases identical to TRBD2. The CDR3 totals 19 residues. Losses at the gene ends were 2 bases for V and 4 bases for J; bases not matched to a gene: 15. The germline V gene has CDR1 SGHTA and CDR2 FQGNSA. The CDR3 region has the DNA TGTGCCAGCAGCTTATTAGTCCGGGCGGCTAGCGGGAATTACAATGAGCAGTTCTTC. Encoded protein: CASSLLVRAASGNYNEQFF.

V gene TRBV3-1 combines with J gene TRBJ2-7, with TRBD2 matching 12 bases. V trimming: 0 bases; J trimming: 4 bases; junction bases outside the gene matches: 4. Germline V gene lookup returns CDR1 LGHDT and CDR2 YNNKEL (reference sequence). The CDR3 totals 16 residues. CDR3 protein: CASSQDGTSGWYEQYF. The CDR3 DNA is TGTGCCAGCAGCCAAGATGGGACTAGCGGGTGGTACGAGCAGTACTTC.

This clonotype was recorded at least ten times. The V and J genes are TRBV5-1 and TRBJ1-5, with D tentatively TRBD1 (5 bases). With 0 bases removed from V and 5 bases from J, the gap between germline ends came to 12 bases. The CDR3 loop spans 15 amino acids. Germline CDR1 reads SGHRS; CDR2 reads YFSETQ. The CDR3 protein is CASSLAGVRDQPQHF. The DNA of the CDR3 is TGCGCCAGCAGCTTGGCCGGGGTCAGGGATCAGCCCCAGCATTTT.

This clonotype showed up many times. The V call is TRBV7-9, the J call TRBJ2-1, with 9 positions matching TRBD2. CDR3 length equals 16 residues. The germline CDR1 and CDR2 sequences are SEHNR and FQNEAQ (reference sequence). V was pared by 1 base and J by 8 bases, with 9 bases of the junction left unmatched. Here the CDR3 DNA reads TGTGCCAGCAGCTTAGAATTTAGCGGGAGACCCTATGAGCAGTTCTTC. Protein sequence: CASSLEFSGRPYEQFF.

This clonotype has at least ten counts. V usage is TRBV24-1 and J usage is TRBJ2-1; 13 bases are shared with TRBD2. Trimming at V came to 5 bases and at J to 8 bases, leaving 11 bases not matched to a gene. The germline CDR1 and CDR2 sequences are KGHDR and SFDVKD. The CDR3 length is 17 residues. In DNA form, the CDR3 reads TGTGCCACCAGTGGACCTACTAGCGGGAGGGCCACGGATGAGCAGTTCTTC. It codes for CATSGPTSGRATDEQFF.

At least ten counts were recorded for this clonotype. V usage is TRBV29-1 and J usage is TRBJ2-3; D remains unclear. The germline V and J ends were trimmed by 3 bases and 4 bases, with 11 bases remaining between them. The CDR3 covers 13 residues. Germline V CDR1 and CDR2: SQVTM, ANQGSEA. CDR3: CSVDGQMADTQYF. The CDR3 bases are TGCAGCGTTGATGGGCAGATGGCAGATACGCAGTATTTT.

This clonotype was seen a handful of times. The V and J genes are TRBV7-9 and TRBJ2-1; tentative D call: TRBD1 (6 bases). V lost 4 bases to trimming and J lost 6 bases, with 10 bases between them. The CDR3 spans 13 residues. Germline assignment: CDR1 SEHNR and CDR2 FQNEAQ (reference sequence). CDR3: CASSYQQGNEQFF. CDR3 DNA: TGTGCCAGCAGCTACCAACAGGGCAATGAGCAGTTCTTC.

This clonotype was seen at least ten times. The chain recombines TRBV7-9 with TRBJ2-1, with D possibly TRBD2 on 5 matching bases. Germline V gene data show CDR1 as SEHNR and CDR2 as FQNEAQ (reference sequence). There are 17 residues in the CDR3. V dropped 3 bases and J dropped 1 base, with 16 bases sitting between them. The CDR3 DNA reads TGTGCCAGCAGCTTCCCTACTAGGGCCAGGTCCTACAATGAGCAGTTCTTC. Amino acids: CASSFPTRARSYNEQFF.

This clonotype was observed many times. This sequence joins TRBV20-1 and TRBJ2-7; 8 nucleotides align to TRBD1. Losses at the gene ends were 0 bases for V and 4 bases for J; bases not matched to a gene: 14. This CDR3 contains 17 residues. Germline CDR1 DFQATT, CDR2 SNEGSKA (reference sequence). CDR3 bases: TGCAGTGCTAGAGATCTCCCAACGGGACAGGTACCATACGAGCAGTACGTC. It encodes CSARDLPTGQVPYEQYV.

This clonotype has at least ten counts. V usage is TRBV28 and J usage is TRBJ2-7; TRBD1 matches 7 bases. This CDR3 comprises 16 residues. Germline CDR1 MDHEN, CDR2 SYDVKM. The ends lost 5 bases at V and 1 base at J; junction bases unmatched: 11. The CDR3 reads CASSPNLGQTSYEQYF. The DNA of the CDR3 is TGTGCCAGCAGTCCCAACCTGGGACAGACATCCTACGAGCAGTACTTC.

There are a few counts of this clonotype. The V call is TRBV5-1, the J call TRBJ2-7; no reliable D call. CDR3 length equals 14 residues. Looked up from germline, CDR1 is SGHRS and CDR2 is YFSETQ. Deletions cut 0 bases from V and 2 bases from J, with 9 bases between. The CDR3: CASSLDGQAYEQYF. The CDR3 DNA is TGCGCCAGCAGCTTGGATGGCCAAGCCTACGAGCAGTACTTC.

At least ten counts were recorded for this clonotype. CDR3 nucleotides: TGCAGCGTTGAAGGGAACGGAAATGAGCAGTTCTTC. Translation: CSVEGNGNEQFF. The rearrangement uses TRBV29-1 and TRBJ2-1, with D uncertain. The V gene lost 1 base and the J gene lost 7 bases, with 8 bases spanning the gap. In germline, CDR1 is SQVTM, CDR2 ANQGSEA. CDR3 size: 12 residues.

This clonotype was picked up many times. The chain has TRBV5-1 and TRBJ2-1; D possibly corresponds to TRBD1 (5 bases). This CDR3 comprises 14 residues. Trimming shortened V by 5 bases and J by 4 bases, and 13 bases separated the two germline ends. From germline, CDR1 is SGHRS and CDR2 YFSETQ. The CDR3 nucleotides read TGCGCCAGCAGGCAGGGCTCAGATTACAATGAGCAGTTCTTC. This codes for CASRQGSDYNEQFF.

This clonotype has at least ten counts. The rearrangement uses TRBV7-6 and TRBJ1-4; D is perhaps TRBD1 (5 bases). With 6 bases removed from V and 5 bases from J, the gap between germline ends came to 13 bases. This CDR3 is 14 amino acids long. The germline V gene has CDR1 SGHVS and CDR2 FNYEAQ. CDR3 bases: TGTGCCAGCAGGCCAGGGACGGAAAATGAAAAACTGTTTTTT. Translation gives CASRPGTENEKLFF.

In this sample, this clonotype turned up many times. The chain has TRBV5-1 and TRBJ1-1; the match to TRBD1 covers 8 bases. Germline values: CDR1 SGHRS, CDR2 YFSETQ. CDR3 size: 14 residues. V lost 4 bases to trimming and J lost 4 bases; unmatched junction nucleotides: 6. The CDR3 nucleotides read TGCGCCAGCAGCAACGGACAGGGACCCACTGAAGCTTTCTTT. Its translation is CASSNGQGPTEAFF.

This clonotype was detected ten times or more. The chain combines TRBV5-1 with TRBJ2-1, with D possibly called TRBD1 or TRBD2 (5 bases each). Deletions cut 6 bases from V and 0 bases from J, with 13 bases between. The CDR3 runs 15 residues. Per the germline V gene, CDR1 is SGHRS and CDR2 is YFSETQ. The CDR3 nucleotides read TGCGCCAGCAAGGGGACCGGGAACTCCTACAATGAGCAGTTCTTC. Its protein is CASKGTGNSYNEQFF. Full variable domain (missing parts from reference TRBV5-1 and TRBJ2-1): KAGVTQTPRYLIKTRGQQVTLSCSPISGHRSVSWYQQTPGQGLQFLFEYFSETQRNKGNFPGRFSGRQFSNSRSEMNVSTLELGDSALYLCASKGTGNSYNEQFFGPGTRLTVL.

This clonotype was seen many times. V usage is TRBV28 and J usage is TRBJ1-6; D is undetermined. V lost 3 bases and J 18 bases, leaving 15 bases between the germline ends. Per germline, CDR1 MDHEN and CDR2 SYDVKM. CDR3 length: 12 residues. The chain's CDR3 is CASSFPGIIAHF. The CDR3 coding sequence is TGTGCCAGCAGTTTCCCAGGCATAATTGCCCACTTT.

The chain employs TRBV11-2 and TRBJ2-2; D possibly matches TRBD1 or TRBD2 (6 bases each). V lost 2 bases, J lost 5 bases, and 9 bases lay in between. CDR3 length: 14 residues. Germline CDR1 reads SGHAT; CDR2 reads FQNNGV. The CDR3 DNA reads TGTGCCAGCAGCTTACAGGGGAGGACCGGGGAGCTGTTTTTT. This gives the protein CASSLQGRTGELFF.

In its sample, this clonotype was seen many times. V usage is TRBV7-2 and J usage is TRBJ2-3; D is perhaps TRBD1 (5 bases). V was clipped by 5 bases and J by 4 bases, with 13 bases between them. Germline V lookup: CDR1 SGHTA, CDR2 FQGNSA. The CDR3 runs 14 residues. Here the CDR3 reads CASSLAGPADTQYF. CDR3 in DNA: TGTGCCAGCAGCCTGGCAGGGCCTGCAGATACGCAGTATTTT.

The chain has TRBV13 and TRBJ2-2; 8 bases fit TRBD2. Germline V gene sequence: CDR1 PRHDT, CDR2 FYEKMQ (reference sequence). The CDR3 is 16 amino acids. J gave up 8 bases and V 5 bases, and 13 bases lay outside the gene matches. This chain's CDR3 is CASSAKAGETPGELFF. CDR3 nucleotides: TGTGCCAGCAGCGCCAAAGCGGGGGAAACTCCTGGGGAGCTGTTTTTT.

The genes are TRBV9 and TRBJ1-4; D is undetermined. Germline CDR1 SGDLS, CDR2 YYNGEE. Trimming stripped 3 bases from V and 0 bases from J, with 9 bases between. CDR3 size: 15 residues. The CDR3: CASSGGGSTNEKLFF. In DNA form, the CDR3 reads TGTGCCAGCAGCGGGGGTGGGTCAACTAATGAAAAACTGTTTTTT.

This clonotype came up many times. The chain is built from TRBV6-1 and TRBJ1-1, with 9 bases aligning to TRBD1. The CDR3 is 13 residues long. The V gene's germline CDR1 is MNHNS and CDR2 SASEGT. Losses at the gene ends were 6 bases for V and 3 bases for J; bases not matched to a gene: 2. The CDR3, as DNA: TGTGCCAGCAGACAGGGGGCGCACACTGAAGCTTTCTTT. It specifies CASRQGAHTEAFF.

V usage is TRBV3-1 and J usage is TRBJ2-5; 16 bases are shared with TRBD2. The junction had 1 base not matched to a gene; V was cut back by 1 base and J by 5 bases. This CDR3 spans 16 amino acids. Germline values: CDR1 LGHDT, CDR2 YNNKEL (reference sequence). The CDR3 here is CASSQGGLAGGETQYF. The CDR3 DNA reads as TGTGCCAGCAGCCAAGGGGGACTAGCGGGAGGGGAGACCCAGTACTTC.

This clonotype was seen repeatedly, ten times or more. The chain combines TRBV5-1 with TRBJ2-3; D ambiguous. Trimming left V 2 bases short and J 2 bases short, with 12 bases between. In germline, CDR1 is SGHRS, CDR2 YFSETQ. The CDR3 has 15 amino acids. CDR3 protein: CASSLVFIVTDTQYF. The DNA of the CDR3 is TGCGCCAGCAGCTTAGTGTTTATCGTCACAGATACGCAGTATTTT.

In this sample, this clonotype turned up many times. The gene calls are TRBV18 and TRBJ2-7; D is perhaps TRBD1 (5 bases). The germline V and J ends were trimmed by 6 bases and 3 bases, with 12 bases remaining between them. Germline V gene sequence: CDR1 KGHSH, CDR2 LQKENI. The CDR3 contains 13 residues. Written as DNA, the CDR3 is TGTGCCAGCTCGATTGGACAAGGCTACGAGCAGTACGTC. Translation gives CASSIGQGYEQYV.

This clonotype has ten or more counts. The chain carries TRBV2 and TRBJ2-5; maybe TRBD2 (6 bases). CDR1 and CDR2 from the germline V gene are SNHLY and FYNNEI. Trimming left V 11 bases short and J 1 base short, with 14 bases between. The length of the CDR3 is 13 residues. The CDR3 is CASTRDSQETQYF. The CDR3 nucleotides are TGTGCCTCGACCCGGGACTCCCAAGAGACCCAGTACTTC.

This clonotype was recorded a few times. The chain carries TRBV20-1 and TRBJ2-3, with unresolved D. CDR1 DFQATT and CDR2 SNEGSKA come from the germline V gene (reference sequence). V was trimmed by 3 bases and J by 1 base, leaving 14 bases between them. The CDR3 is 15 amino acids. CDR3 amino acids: CSASRRSFGTDTQYF. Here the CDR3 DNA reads TGCAGTGCTAGTAGACGGTCCTTTGGCACAGATACGCAGTATTTT.